Each of the 28 T cell receptor beta chains below was sequenced from the same sample in a study of blood T cell repertoires in COVID-19. Only in-frame clones appear in the TCRdb table, and some are missing; sequencing was by immunoSEQ multiplex PCR. The sample carries about 150,000 clones, around 79% recorded once. The sequencing input was peripheral blood. These receptors all stem from a man at least 80 years old with acute or convalescent COVID-19.

The gene calls are TRBV11-2 and TRBJ1-2; no reliable D call. The CDR3 totals 13 residues. Trimming shortened V by 4 bases and J by 5 bases, and 11 bases separated the two germline ends. Germline assignment: CDR1 SGHAT and CDR2 FQNNGV. The CDR3 spells CASSSQGRYGYTF. DNA of the CDR3: TGTGCCAGCAGCTCCCAAGGGAGGTATGGCTACACCTTC.

The chain combines TRBV11-2 with TRBJ2-1, with 9 bases aligning to TRBD1. The CDR3 has 15 amino acids. V was clipped by 5 bases and J by 7 bases; unmatched bases: 9. Per germline, CDR1 SGHAT and CDR2 FQNNGV. CDR3 nucleotides: TGTGCCAGCAGCCGCGGACAGGGGCCTGGGAATGAGCAGTTCTTC. Encoded protein: CASSRGQGPGNEQFF.

The gene calls are TRBV6-1 and TRBJ1-2; 8 bases map to TRBD1. The junction had 6 bases not matched to a gene; V was cut back by 2 bases and J by 7 bases. Germline-derived CDR1 and CDR2 are MNHNS and SASEGT. The CDR3 totals 14 residues. The CDR3, as DNA: TGTGCCAGCAGTGAACGACAGGGGTGGGGTGGCTACACCTTC. It translates to CASSERQGWGGYTF.

This clone has more than one count but fewer than ten. This rearrangement joins TRBV25-1 to TRBJ1-4; TRBD1 might be the D (5 bases). This CDR3 spans 14 amino acids. The germline gives CDR1 MGHDK, CDR2 SYGVNS. The germline V and J ends were trimmed by 3 bases and 6 bases, with 11 bases remaining between them. CDR3 loop: CASSDGAGYEKLFF. DNA of the CDR3: TGTGCCAGCAGTGACGGGGCGGGATATGAAAAACTGTTTTTT.

This chain joins TRBV6-5 and TRBJ2-3; no firm D call. Germline V CDR1 and CDR2: MNHEY, SVGAGI. V lost 8 bases and J lost 1, with 10 bases in between. CDR3 length: 13 residues. In nucleotides, the CDR3 is TGTGCCAGCCAAATCGGAGGCACAGATACGCAGTATTTT. Translating it yields CASQIGGTDTQYF.

This clone was observed a few times. The V call is TRBV5-1, the J call TRBJ2-3; 15 nucleotides align to TRBD2. Trimming took 4 bases from V and 0 from J; bases not matched to a gene: 9. The CDR3 totals 19 residues. The germline V gene has CDR1 SGHRS and CDR2 YFSETQ. CDR3 protein: CASSLGLAGGIASTDTQYF. Here the CDR3 DNA reads TGCGCCAGCAGCCTCGGACTAGCGGGGGGGATCGCTAGCACAGATACGCAGTATTTT.

The chain couples TRBV3-1 (or the pseudogene TRBV3-2) to TRBJ2-5, with D perhaps TRBD2 (5 bases). The CDR3 sequence is 13 residues long. Trimming took 1 base from V and 5 from J, leaving 8 bases between them. Germline V CDR1 and CDR2: LGHDT, YNNKEL (reference sequence). The CDR3 spells CASSQVRRETQYF. DNA of the CDR3: TGTGCCAGCAGCCAAGTAAGGAGGGAGACCCAGTACTTC.

This chain joins TRBV6-2 or TRBV6-3 and TRBJ2-7, with 7 nucleotides matching TRBD2. This CDR3 is 13 amino acids long. The V segment lost 4 bases and the J segment 3 bases; nucleotides outside the gene matches: 3. The germline V gene has CDR1 MNHEY and CDR2 SVGEGT. CDR3 in amino acids: CASSWREFYEQYF. The CDR3 DNA is TGTGCCAGCAGTTGGCGGGAGTTCTACGAGCAGTACTTC.

The chain employs TRBV28 and TRBJ2-2; 7 bases fit TRBD1. The trim removed 7 bases at V and 4 bases at J, leaving 9 bases unmatched. Germline CDR1 is MDHEN and CDR2 is SYDVKM. This CDR3 spans 15 amino acids. Written as DNA, the CDR3 is TGTGCCAGCATACAACAGGGGTGGCCCACCGGGGAGCTGTTTTTT. Amino acid sequence: CASIQQGWPTGELFF.

A remark on this clone: Other DNA sequences within the sample encode an identical CDR3. J is TRBJ1-3 and V is TRBV30; 7 positions match TRBD1. Germline V gene sequence: CDR1 GTSNPN, CDR2 SVGIG (reference sequence). The CDR3 is 15 amino acids. Trimming removed 2 bases from V and 0 bases from J; junction bases left unmatched: 4. The CDR3 sequence: CAWSRDSGSGNTIYF. Written as DNA, the CDR3 is TGTGCCTGGAGTAGGGACAGTGGCTCTGGAAACACCATATATTTT.

The CDR3 DNA reads TGTGCCAGCAGTGCGCAGGGGAACACTGAAGCTTTCTTT. This encodes CASSAQGNTEAFF. This sequence joins TRBV2 and TRBJ1-1; possibly TRBD1 for D (5 bases). The germline V gene encodes CDR1 SNHLY and CDR2 FYNNEI. The CDR3 contains 13 residues. With 4 bases removed from V and 1 base from J, the gap between germline ends came to 7 bases.

A few counts support this clone. The V gene is TRBV7-9, the J gene TRBJ1-5; TRBD1 is a possible D gene (6 bases). Germline values: CDR1 SEHNR, CDR2 FQNEAQ (reference sequence). The CDR3 runs to 13 residues. V was clipped by 5 bases and J by 6 bases, with 11 bases between them. The CDR3 DNA reads as TGTGCCAGCAGCAAGGACAGAACTCAGCCCCAGCATTTT. This codes for CASSKDRTQPQHF. Drawing the rest from reference TRBV7-9 and TRBJ1-5, the complete variable domain is DTGVSQNPRHKITKRGQNVTFRCDPISEHNRLYWYRQTLGQGPEFLTYFQNEAQLEKSRLLSDRFSAERPKGSFSTLEIQRTEQGDSAMYLCASSKDRTQPQHFGDGTRLSIL.

The V gene is TRBV5-4, the J gene TRBJ2-5; 9 nucleotides agree with TRBD2. Per the germline V gene, CDR1 is SGHNT and CDR2 is YYREEE (reference sequence). The V and J ends lost 1 base and 5 bases, in that order; junction bases with no gene match: 9. The CDR3 runs to 16 residues. The CDR3 DNA reads as TGTGCCAGCAGCTTGTCGGCTAGCGGGGTATGGGAGACCCAGTACTTC. It yields the protein CASSLSASGVWETQYF.

The chain joins TRBV18 to TRBJ2-3; 10 bases match TRBD1. This CDR3 region has 15 residues. J lost 5 bases, V lost 6 bases, and 8 bases had no gene match. Germline V CDR1 and CDR2: KGHSH, LQKENI. The CDR3 coding sequence is TGTGCCAGCTCGCCCGGGACAGGGGTTCAAGATACGCAGTATTTT. Residues: CASSPGTGVQDTQYF. Full variable domain (rest looked up from reference TRBV18 and TRBJ2-3): NAGVMQNPRHLVRRRGQEARLRCSPMKGHSHVYWYRQLPEEGLKFMVYLQKENIIDESGMPKERFSAEFPKEGPSILRIQQVVRGDSAAYFCASSPGTGVQDTQYFGPGTRLTVL.

This chain links TRBV6-6 with TRBJ1-2; 8 bases agree with TRBD1. The CDR3 has 14 residues. The junction had 10 bases not matched to a gene; V was cut back by 9 bases and J by 4 bases. From germline, CDR1 is MNHNY and CDR2 SVGAGI (reference sequence). CDR3 DNA sequence: TGTGCCAGTCGGCCAGGGGGCGATGGCTATGGCTACACCTTC. Protein sequence: CASRPGGDGYGYTF.

The V gene is TRBV19, the J gene TRBJ2-1; D is unresolved. Trimming left V 5 bases short and J 0 bases short, with 11 bases between. CDR1 and CDR2 (germline): LNHDA, SQIVND (reference sequence). The CDR3 has 15 residues. In DNA, the CDR3 is TGTGCCAGTAGTCAGACACTGGGCTCCTACAATGAGCAGTTCTTC. Protein sequence: CASSQTLGSYNEQFF.

The chain joins TRBV7-9 to TRBJ1-1; unclear D gene. This CDR3 comprises 15 residues. CDR1 is SEHNR, CDR2 FQNEAQ, per germline (reference sequence). V lost 5 bases, J lost 2 bases, and 15 bases lay in between. The CDR3 nucleotides are TGTGCCAGCAGCCCTGGCGGGTTTGGAAACACTGAAGCTTTCTTT. Amino acids: CASSPGGFGNTEAFF. Combining the CDR3 with reference TRBV7-9 and TRBJ1-1 gives the whole variable domain DTGVSQNPRHKITKRGQNVTFRCDPISEHNRLYWYRQTLGQGPEFLTYFQNEAQLEKSRLLSDRFSAERPKGSFSTLEIQRTEQGDSAMYLCASSPGGFGNTEAFFGQGTRLTVV.

The gene calls are TRBV4-1 and TRBJ2-1, with 9 nucleotides matching TRBD2. The V gene's germline CDR1 is MGHRA and CDR2 YSYEKL. This CDR3 contains 16 residues. Losses at the gene ends were 0 bases for V and 4 bases for J; bases not matched to a gene: 4. CDR3 bases: TGCGCCAGCAGCCAAGATCTGAGCGGGGGGTACAATGAGCAGTTCTTC. Its translation is CASSQDLSGGYNEQFF.

The chain joins TRBV9 to TRBJ2-1, with D unclear. Trimming pared 4 bases from V and 9 bases from J, leaving 14 bases between. This CDR3 contains 13 residues. Germline lookup yields CDR1 SGDLS and CDR2 YYNGEE. In DNA, the CDR3 is TGTGCCAGCAGCCCTAGTACGGGTTCTGAGCAGTTCTTC. Translated, it gives CASSPSTGSEQFF.

This chain joins TRBV30 and TRBJ1-4; weak D call: TRBD1 (6 bases). CDR3 size: 14 residues. Per germline, CDR1 GTSNPN and CDR2 SVGIG (reference sequence). Trimming left V 0 bases short and J 8 bases short, with 13 bases between. CDR3 sequence: CAWSVPRGGEKLFF. DNA of the CDR3: TGTGCCTGGAGTGTCCCCAGGGGAGGGGAAAAACTGTTTTTT.

The V call is TRBV5-1, the J call TRBJ1-2; D is undetermined. In germline, CDR1 is SGHRS, CDR2 YFSETQ. Trimming took 0 bases from V and 4 from J, leaving 13 bases between them. CDR3 length: 15 amino acids. This CDR3 reads CASSLGAGSPYGYTF. Here the CDR3 DNA reads TGCGCCAGCAGCTTGGGGGCGGGGAGCCCCTATGGCTACACCTTC.

This chain uses TRBV7-8 with TRBJ2-2; 16 bases line up with TRBD2. Germline V gene lookup returns CDR1 SGHVS and CDR2 FQNEAQ. V was clipped by 5 bases and J by 0 bases; unmatched bases: 3. CDR3 length equals 18 residues. The CDR3: CASSKGLAGGTNTGELFF. In DNA form, the CDR3 reads TGTGCCAGCAGCAAGGGACTAGCGGGGGGGACGAACACCGGGGAGCTGTTTTTT.

This chain links TRBV3-1 (or the pseudogene TRBV3-2) with TRBJ1-1; maybe TRBD1 (6 bases). The CDR3 covers 14 residues. Trimming stripped 3 bases from V and 4 bases from J, with 12 bases between. CDR1 and CDR2 from the germline V gene are LGHDT and YNNKEL (reference sequence). The CDR3 bases are TGTGCCAGCAGCCAGAGGACAGAGGTCACTGAAGCTTTCTTT. It is translated as CASSQRTEVTEAFF.

This chain uses TRBV10-3 with TRBJ2-3; 9 bases fit TRBD2. This CDR3 spans 15 amino acids. J lost 3 bases, V lost 3 bases, and 4 bases had no gene match. Per germline, CDR1 ENHRY and CDR2 SYGVKD. In nucleotides, the CDR3 is TGTGCCATCAGTGACGCTAGCGGGGTGACAGATACGCAGTATTTT. It is translated as CAISDASGVTDTQYF.

This chain joins TRBV5-6 and TRBJ1-1; the D gene is possibly TRBD1 (5 bases). The V and J ends lost 4 bases and 5 bases respectively, with 15 bases between them. This CDR3 has 14 residues. Germline V gives CDR1 SGHDT, CDR2 YYEEEE. The CDR3 sequence: CASSQNRGTTEAFF. Here the CDR3 DNA reads TGTGCCAGCAGCCAGAATAGGGGTACAACTGAAGCTTTCTTT. The whole variable domain, filled in from reference TRBV5-6 and TRBJ1-1, reads DAGVTQSPTHLIKTRGQQVTLRCSPKSGHDTVSWYQQALGQGPQFIFQYYEEEERQRGNFPDRFSGHQFPNYSSELNVNALLLGDSALYLCASSQNRGTTEAFFGQGTRLTVV.

This clone was seen a few times. V is TRBV9 and J is TRBJ1-1; 10 bases are shared with TRBD1. The V gene end was trimmed by 3 bases and the J gene end by 1 base; junction bases not matched to a gene: 3. Germline lookup yields CDR1 SGDLS and CDR2 YYNGEE. The CDR3 runs 15 residues. CDR3 coding DNA: TGTGCCAGCAGCGAGGGGACAGGGGCGAACACTGAAGCTTTCTTT. Its protein is CASSEGTGANTEAFF. Variable domain in full (rest from reference TRBV9 and TRBJ1-1): DSGVTQTPKHLITATGQRVTLRCSPRSGDLSVYWYQQSLDQGLQFLIQYYNGEERAKGNILERFSAQQFPDLHSELNLSSLELGDSALYFCASSEGTGANTEAFFGQGTRLTVV.

The chain recombines TRBV13 with TRBJ2-1; TRBD2 matches at 12 bases. The CDR3 is 17 residues long. CDR1 is PRHDT, CDR2 FYEKMQ, per germline (reference sequence). J was trimmed by 7 bases and V by 4 bases; bases with no gene match: 11. DNA of the CDR3: TGTGCCAGCAGCTCCTACCCTAGCGGGGGGGCCGGTAATGAGCAGTTCTTC. The encoded protein is CASSSYPSGGAGNEQFF.

This chain joins TRBV15 and TRBJ1-4; no reliable D call. V lost 5 bases to trimming and J lost 8 bases, with 12 bases between them. The CDR3 is 13 residues long. The germline gives CDR1 LNHNV, CDR2 YYDKDF (reference sequence). DNA for the CDR3: TGTGCCACCAGCCTCTCTCCTACCGAAAAACTGTTTTTT. Residues: CATSLSPTEKLFF.